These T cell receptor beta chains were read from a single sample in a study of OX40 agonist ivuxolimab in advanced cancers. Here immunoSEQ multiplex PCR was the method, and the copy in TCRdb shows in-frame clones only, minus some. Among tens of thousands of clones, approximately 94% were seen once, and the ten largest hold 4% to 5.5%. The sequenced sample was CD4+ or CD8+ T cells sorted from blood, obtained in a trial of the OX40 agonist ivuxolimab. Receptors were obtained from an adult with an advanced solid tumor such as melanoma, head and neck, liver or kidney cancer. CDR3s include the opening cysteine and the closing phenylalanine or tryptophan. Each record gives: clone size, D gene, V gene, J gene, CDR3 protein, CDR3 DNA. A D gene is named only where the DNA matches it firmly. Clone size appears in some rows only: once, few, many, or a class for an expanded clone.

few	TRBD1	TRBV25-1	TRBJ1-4	CASSDAPGGWGKLFF	TGTGCCAGCAGTGACGCCCCAGGGGGCTGGGGAAAACTGTTTTTT
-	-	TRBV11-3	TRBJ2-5	CASRGVQETQYF	TGTGCCAGCAGGGGGGTTCAGGAGACCCAGTACTTC
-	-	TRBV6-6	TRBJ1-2	CASSLSRDGTGGYTF	TGTGCCAGCAGTTTATCCCGGGACGGGACGGGAGGCTACACCTTC
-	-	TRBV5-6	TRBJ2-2	CASSETWNTGELFF	TGTGCCAGCAGCGAGACTTGGAACACCGGGGAGCTGTTTTTT
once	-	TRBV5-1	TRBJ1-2	CASSLGSVGNYGYTF	TGCGCCAGCAGCTTGGGAAGTGTTGGGAACTATGGCTACACCTTC
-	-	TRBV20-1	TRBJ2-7	CSARKAYEQYF	TGCAGTGCTAGAAAAGCCTACGAGCAGTACTTC
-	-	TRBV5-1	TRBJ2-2	CASSDAGYTNTGELFF	TGCGCCAGCAGCGACGCGGGCTACACGAACACCGGGGAGCTGTTTTTT
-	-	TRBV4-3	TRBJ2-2	CASSQVGNTGELFF	TGCGCCAGCAGCCAAGTGGGGAACACCGGGGAGCTGTTTTTT
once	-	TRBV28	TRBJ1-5	CASRQGGGQPQHF	TGTGCCAGCAGACAGGGTGGAGGTCAGCCCCAGCATTTT
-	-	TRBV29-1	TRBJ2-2	CSATRNTGELFF	TGCAGCGCTACACGGAACACCGGGGAGCTGTTTTTT
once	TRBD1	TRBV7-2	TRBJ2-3	CASSLGTGVVDTQYF	TGTGCCAGCAGCTTGGGCACAGGGGTGGTGGATACGCAGTATTTT
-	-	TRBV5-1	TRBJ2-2	CASSDPGTTNTGELFF	TGCGCCAGCAGCGACCCCGGGACGACGAACACCGGGGAGCTGTTTTTT
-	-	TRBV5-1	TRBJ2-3	CASSLKADPDTQYF	TGCGCCAGCAGCTTGAAGGCCGACCCAGATACGCAGTATTTT
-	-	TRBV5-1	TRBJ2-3	CASSLGGSRTDTQYF	TGCGCCAGCAGCTTGGGGGGTAGCCGCACAGATACGCAGTATTTT
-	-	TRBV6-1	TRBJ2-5	CASTRQVRETQYF	TGTGCCAGCACCCGTCAGGTCCGGGAGACCCAGTACTTC
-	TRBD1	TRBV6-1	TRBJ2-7	CASSAAGGEQYF	TGTGCCAGCAGTGCTGCAGGGGGCGAGCAGTACTTC
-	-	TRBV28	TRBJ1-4	CASSTGQTTNEKLFF	TGTGCCAGCAGTACCGGACAGACAACTAATGAAAAACTGTTTTTT
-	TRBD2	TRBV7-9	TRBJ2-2	CASSLAAGTGELFF	TGTGCCAGCAGCTTAGCAGCGGGAACCGGGGAGCTGTTTTTT
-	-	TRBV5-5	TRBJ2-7	CASNSISSYEQYF	TGTGCCAGCAACAGTATTAGCTCCTACGAGCAGTACTTC
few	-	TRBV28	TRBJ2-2	CASNTPGLMNTGELFF	TGTGCCAGCAATACTCCGGGACTTATGAACACCGGGGAGCTGTTTTTT
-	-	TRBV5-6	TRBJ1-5	CASSFGRGNQPQHF	TGTGCCAGCAGCTTCGGTAGGGGGAATCAGCCCCAGCATTTT
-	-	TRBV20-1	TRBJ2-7	CSSLRDIEQYF	TGCAGCTCACTCCGGGACATCGAGCAGTACTTC
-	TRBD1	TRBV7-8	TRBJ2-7	CASSLRGQGEKYEQYF	TGTGCCAGCAGCTTAAGAGGTCAGGGGGAGAAGTACGAGCAGTACTTC
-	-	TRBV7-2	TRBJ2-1	CPSSTALNEQFF	TGTCCCAGCAGTACGGCGCTGAATGAGCAGTTCTTC
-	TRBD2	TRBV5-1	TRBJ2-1	CASSLASGAYNEQFF	TGCGCCAGCAGCTTGGCTAGCGGCGCCTACAATGAGCAGTTCTTC
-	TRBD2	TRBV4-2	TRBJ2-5	CASSQGGAGTQETQYF	TGTGCCAGCAGCCAAGGGGGAGCGGGAACCCAAGAGACCCAGTACTTC
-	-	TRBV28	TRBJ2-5	CASSPPEETQYF	TGTGCCAGCAGCCCCCCCGAAGAGACCCAGTACTTC
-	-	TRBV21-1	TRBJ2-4	CASSKVYLRDIQYF	TGTGCCAGCAGCAAAGTATATCTCAGGGACATTCAGTACTTC
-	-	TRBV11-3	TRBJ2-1	CASRGPGDEQFF	TGTGCCAGCAGGGGGCCGGGTGATGAGCAGTTCTTC
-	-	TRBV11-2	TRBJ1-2	CASSPGDTTNYGYTF	TGTGCCAGCAGCCCAGGGGACACGACTAACTATGGCTACACCTTC
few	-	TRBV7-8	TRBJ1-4	CASSLVPEINEKLFF	TGTGCCAGCAGCTTAGTCCCGGAGATCAATGAAAAACTGTTTTTT
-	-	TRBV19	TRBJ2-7	CASRGAGRYEQYF	TGTGCCAGTAGGGGAGCGGGCCGCTACGAGCAGTACTTC
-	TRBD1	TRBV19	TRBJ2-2	CASTRQGASGELFF	TGTGCCAGTACCAGACAGGGGGCAAGCGGGGAGCTGTTTTTT
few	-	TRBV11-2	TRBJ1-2	CASGNPEGGYTF	TGTGCCAGCGGAAATCCGGAGGGCGGCTACACCTTC
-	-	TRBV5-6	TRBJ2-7	CASSWGGPLSEQYF	TGTGCCAGCAGCTGGGGTGGACCTCTATCCGAGCAGTACTTC
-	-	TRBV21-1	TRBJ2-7	CASTWTSGRAVNYEQYF	TGTGCCAGCACCTGGACTAGCGGGAGGGCCGTCAATTACGAGCAGTACTTC
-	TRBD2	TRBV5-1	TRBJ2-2	CASQGEGRTGELFF	TGCGCCAGCCAAGGGGAGGGCCGGACCGGGGAGCTGTTTTTT
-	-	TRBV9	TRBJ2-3	CASSPPGTTRATDTQYF	TGTGCCAGCAGCCCCCCTGGGACAACGAGGGCTACAGATACGCAGTATTTT
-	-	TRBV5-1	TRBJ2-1	CASSGVSNEQFF	TGCGCCAGCAGCGGGGTGAGTAATGAGCAGTTCTTC
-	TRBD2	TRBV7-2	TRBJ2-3	CASSLARLAGASTDTQYF	TGTGCCAGCAGCTTAGCTCGACTAGCGGGAGCTTCTACAGATACGCAGTATTTT
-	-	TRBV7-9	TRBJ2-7	CASSLVGASLEQYF	TGTGCCAGCAGCTTAGTGGGAGCCTCCTTAGAGCAGTACTTC
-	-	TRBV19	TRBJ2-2	CASSASNTGELFF	TGTGCCAGTAGTGCTAGCAACACCGGGGAGCTGTTTTTT
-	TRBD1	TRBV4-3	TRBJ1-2	CASSQNAGGSSGYTF	TGCGCCAGCAGCCAAAACGCAGGGGGCTCCAGCGGCTACACCTTC
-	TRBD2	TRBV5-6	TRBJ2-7	CASSHTSGYEQYF	TGTGCCAGCAGCCATACTAGCGGTTACGAGCAGTACTTC
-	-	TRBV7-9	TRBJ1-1	CASSLKVLGSTEAFF	TGTGCCAGCAGCTTAAAAGTTTTGGGCAGTACTGAAGCTTTCTTT
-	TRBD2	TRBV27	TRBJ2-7	CASRFGLAGVNEQYF	TGTGCCAGCAGATTCGGACTAGCGGGAGTGAACGAGCAGTACTTC
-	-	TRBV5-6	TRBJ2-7	CASSLDVEYYEQYF	TGTGCCAGCAGCTTGGACGTCGAATACTACGAGCAGTACTTC
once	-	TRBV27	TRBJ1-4	CASSFTGNEKLFF	TGTGCCAGCAGTTTTACAGGAAATGAAAAACTGTTTTTT
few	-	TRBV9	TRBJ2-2	CASSVQPGELFF	TGTGCCAGCAGCGTACAGCCCGGGGAGCTGTTTTTT
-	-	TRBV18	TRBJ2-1	CASSPGVNNEQFF	TGTGCCAGCTCACCCGGGGTAAACAATGAGCAGTTCTTC
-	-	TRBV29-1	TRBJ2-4	CSVEDTKGFKNIQYF	TGCAGCGTTGAGGACACTAAGGGATTCAAAAACATTCAGTACTTC
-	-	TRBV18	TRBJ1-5	CASSPATGGSNQPQHF	TGTGCCAGCTCACCAGCCACGGGGGGTAGCAATCAGCCCCAGCATTTT
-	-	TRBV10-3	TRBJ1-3	CAISRGNTIYF	TGTGCCATCAGTCGTGGAAACACCATATATTTT
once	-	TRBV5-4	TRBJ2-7	CASSSTAFEQYF	TGTGCCAGCAGCTCGACAGCGTTCGAGCAGTACTTC